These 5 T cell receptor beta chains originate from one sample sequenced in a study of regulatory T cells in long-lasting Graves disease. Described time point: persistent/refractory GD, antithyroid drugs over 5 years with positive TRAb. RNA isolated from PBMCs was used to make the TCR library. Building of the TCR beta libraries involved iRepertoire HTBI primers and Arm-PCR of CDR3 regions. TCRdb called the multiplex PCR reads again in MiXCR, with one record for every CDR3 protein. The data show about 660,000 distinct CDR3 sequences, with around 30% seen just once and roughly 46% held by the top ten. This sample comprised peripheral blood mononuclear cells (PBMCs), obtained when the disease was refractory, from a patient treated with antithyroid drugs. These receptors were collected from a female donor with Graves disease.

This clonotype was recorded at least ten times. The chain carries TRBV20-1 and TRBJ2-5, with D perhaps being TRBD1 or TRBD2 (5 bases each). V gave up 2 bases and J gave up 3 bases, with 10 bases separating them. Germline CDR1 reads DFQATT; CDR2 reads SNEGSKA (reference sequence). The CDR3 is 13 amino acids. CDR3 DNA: TGCAGTGCTAGAACAGGAGGAAAAGAGACCCAGTACTTC. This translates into CSARTGGKETQYF.

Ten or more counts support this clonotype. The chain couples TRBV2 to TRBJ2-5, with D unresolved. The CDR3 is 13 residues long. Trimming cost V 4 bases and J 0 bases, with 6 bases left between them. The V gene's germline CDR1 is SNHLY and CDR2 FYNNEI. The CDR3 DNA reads TGTGCCAGCAGTGTGGGGTACCAAGAGACCCAGTACTTC. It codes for CASSVGYQETQYF.

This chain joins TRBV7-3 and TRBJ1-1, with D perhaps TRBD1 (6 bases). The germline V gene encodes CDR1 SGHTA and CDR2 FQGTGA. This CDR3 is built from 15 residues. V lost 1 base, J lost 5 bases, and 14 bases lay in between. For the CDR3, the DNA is TGTGCCAGCAGCTTAATGGCCCAGGGGCAAACTGAAGCTTTCTTT. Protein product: CASSLMAQGQTEAFF.

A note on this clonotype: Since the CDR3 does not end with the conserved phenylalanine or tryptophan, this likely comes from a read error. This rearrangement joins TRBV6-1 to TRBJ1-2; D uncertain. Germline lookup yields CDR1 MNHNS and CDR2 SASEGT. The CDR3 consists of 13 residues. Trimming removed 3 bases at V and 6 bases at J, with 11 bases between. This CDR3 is CASSEYDGDGYTL. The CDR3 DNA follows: TGTGCCAGCAGTGAGTACGACGGCGATGGCTACACCCTC.

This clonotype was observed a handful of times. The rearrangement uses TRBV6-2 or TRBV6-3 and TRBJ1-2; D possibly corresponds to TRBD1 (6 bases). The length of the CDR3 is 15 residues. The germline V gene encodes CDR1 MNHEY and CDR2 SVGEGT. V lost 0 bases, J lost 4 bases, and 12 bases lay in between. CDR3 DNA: TGTGCCAGCAGTTACTCTCTGGACAGATCCTATGGCTACACCTTC. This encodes CASSYSLDRSYGYTF.